A selection of T cell receptor beta chains follows, all from one sample in a study of T cell responses to AZD1222 COVID-19 vaccine. Sequencing was performed with immunoSEQ multiplex PCR; in TCRdb, only in-frame clones are kept and a portion is missing. The data show roughly 170,000 clones, 90% seen once. Sequenced material: peripheral blood, taken on day 0 of AZD1222 vaccination. All receptors come from an adult in good health. Each CDR3 is given with its conserved first and last residue. The D gene is left open where the match is weak. The size field is filled for only some rows; it gives once, few, many or a size class.

TGTGCCAGCAGCCAAGATCGGGCAGGGGGATTGGAGACCCAGTACTTC	CASSQDRAGGLETQYF	TRBD1	TRBV14	.	TRBJ2-5
TGTGCCAGCAGACCCGGGACCGGGGACACCGGGGAGCTGTTTTTT	CASRPGTGDTGELFF	.	TRBV3-1/TRBV3-2	.	TRBJ2-2
TGTGCCAGCAGCTTAGGACAGGGAAATTCACCCCTCCACTTT	CASSLGQGNSPLHF	TRBD1	TRBV11-1	once	TRBJ1-6
TGTGCCAGTAGTATTGAGGGGGGGACCAATGAGCAGTTCTTC	CASSIEGGTNEQFF	.	TRBV19	.	TRBJ2-1
TGTGCCAGCAGCTTGGAATTAGCGGGGGGATCTAGCACAGATACGCAGTATTTT	CASSLELAGGSSTDTQYF	TRBD2	TRBV5-4	.	TRBJ2-3
TGCAGCGTACCGGGACAGGGACTTAACTATGGCTACACCTTC	CSVPGQGLNYGYTF	TRBD1	TRBV29-1	.	TRBJ1-2
TGTGCCAGCAGCCCCTCCGCCGGAGCTAACTCCTACGAGCAGTACTTC	CASSPSAGANSYEQYF	.	TRBV7-9	.	TRBJ2-7
TGTGCCAGCAGCTTATTAGGGGAGAACACTGAAGCTTTCTTT	CASSLLGENTEAFF	.	TRBV7-3	.	TRBJ1-1
TGTGCCAGCAGCCAAGATGCGGGGGGGCCCTACAATGAGCAGTTCTTC	CASSQDAGGPYNEQFF	TRBD2	TRBV3-1/TRBV3-2	.	TRBJ2-1
TGCGCCAGCAGCCACCGGCGGGGGACTAGCGGCGGTGGGGGCACAGATACGCAGTATTTT	CASSHRRGTSGGGGTDTQYF	TRBD2	TRBV4-3	few	TRBJ2-3
TGTGCCAGCAGTTACGCAGGGAGCGACGAGCAGTACTTC	CASSYAGSDEQYF	.	TRBV6-5	.	TRBJ2-7
TGTGCCAGCAGTTACTCGCTAGCGGGGAACAACAATGAGCAGTTCTTC	CASSYSLAGNNNEQFF	TRBD2	TRBV6-5	.	TRBJ2-1
TGTGCCAGTATCGGGGACAGAAACACCGGGGAGCTGTTTTTT	CASIGDRNTGELFF	TRBD1	TRBV19	.	TRBJ2-2
TGCGCCAGCAGCGAAACCGGGACCACGAACACCGGGGAGCTGTTTTTT	CASSETGTTNTGELFF	.	TRBV5-1	.	TRBJ2-2
TGTGCCAGCAGTTACTTAAGGACAGGGGGAGGAAATGAGCAGTTCTTC	CASSYLRTGGGNEQFF	TRBD1	TRBV6-5	.	TRBJ2-1
TGTGCCAGCAGCCGCTTTAGGGAACACAATCAGCCCCAGCATTTT	CASSRFREHNQPQHF	.	TRBV4-2	.	TRBJ1-5
TGCAGTGCTAGAGGGTTGGCCGAAGCTTTCTTT	CSARGLAEAFF	.	TRBV20-1	.	TRBJ1-1
TGCGCCAGCAGCTTGCTCCAGACAGGTAACAATGAGCAGTTCTTC	CASSLLQTGNNEQFF	.	TRBV5-1	.	TRBJ2-1